The 16 T cell receptor beta chains given below trace back to one sample, sequenced in a study of regulatory T cells in long-lasting Graves disease. The sample's time point: persistent/refractory GD, antithyroid drugs over 5 years with positive TRAb. RNA from PBMCs was the source of the TCR library. HTBI primers from iRepertoire and Arm-PCR of CDR3 regions yielded the TCR beta libraries. TCRdb ran MiXCR on the multiplex PCR reads and lists one entry per CDR3 protein. The table lists under 450,000 distinct CDR3 sequences, less than 25% of them singletons, with roughly 26% in the top ten. The material was peripheral blood mononuclear cells (PBMCs), obtained when the disease was refractory, from a patient treated with antithyroid drugs. The receptors were gathered from a female donor with Graves disease.

This clonotype was seen a handful of times. The rearrangement links TRBV11-3 to TRBJ1-5, with D unresolved. The CDR3 totals 12 residues. Germline-derived CDR1 and CDR2 are SGHNT and YENEEA. Trimming left V 5 bases short and J 5 bases short, with 7 bases between. The CDR3 DNA follows: TGTGCCAGCAGCCAACTAGATCAGCCCCAGCATTTT. As protein: CASSQLDQPQHF.

This clonotype was found many times. The V gene is TRBV12-3 or TRBV12-4, the J gene TRBJ1-1; D possibly corresponds to TRBD1 (6 bases). This CDR3 has 16 residues. V gave up 1 base and J gave up 6 bases, with 18 bases separating them. CDR3 in amino acids: CASSLEGGGGRSEAFF. CDR3 sequence (DNA): TGTGCCAGCAGTTTAGAGGGGGGTGGCGGCCGATCTGAAGCTTTCTTT.

This clonotype was seen only a few times. The chain employs TRBV19 and TRBJ1-2; a possible D gene is TRBD1 (6 bases). Trimming pared 7 bases from V and 5 bases from J, leaving 20 bases between. There are 15 residues in the CDR3. The germline gives CDR1 LNHDA, CDR2 SQIVND (reference sequence). The CDR3 DNA reads as TGTGCCAGTACCCCCGACCAGGGGAAAATTTATGGCTACACCTTC. It specifies CASTPDQGKIYGYTF.

Concerning this clonotype itself: A junction boundary mismatches the germline segment, possibly from a read error. CDR3 amino acids: CAGSLQYRSYEQYF. The CDR3 region has the DNA TGTGCCGGCAGTTTACAGTATCGCTCCTACGAGCAGTACTTC. The chain couples TRBV27 to TRBJ2-7, with D uncertain. CDR1 and CDR2 (germline): MNHEY, SMNVEV (reference sequence). This CDR3 spans 14 amino acids.

V is TRBV18 and J is TRBJ2-3; tentatively, D is TRBD2 (5 bases). CDR3 length: 16 residues. Trimming pared 3 bases from V and 0 bases from J, leaving 13 bases between. In germline, CDR1 is KGHSH, CDR2 LQKENI. The CDR3 is CASSPRGLRSTDTQYF. The CDR3 DNA reads TGTGCCAGCTCACCGCGAGGGTTGAGAAGCACAGATACGCAGTATTTT.

This clonotype showed up many times. The chain uses TRBV6-2 or TRBV6-3 and TRBJ2-4, with unresolved D. The ends were cut back, 0 bases at V and 11 bases at J, with 17 bases in the middle. The V gene's germline CDR1 is MNHEY and CDR2 SVGEGT. There are 15 residues in the CDR3. The CDR3 is CASSYSMAGLKVQYF. CDR3 sequence (DNA): TGTGCCAGCAGTTACTCGATGGCTGGGCTTAAGGTTCAGTACTTC.

The V and J genes are TRBV28 and TRBJ2-7; a possible D gene is TRBD1 (6 bases). In germline, CDR1 is MDHEN, CDR2 SYDVKM. V was pared by 1 base and J by 4 bases, with 20 bases between. The CDR3 length is 17 residues. The CDR3 coding sequence is TGTGCCAGCAGTTTATCCGCAATCCAGGGGTTTCTTTACGAGCAGTACTTC. Translated, it gives CASSLSAIQGFLYEQYF.

CDR3 nucleotide sequence: TGCAGTGCTATCCAGGGGAGGGTCGATCAGCCCCAGCATTTT. This codes for CSAIQGRVDQPQHF. The chain has TRBV20-1 and TRBJ1-5; TRBD1 might be the D (6 bases). Trimming took 4 bases from V and 5 from J, leaving 15 bases between them. The CDR3 has 14 amino acids. In germline, CDR1 is DFQATT, CDR2 SNEGSKA (reference sequence).

This clonotype was found once. The chain recombines TRBV3-1 with TRBJ2-7; 10 positions match TRBD2. Germline V gene lookup returns CDR1 LGHDT and CDR2 YNNKEL (reference sequence). Trimming removed 1 base from V and 5 bases from J; junction bases left unmatched: 11. The CDR3 contains 17 residues. CDR3 in amino acids: CASSQGPGPAGGHEQYF. The CDR3 DNA sequence: TGTGCCAGCAGCCAAGGGCCCGGACCAGCGGGAGGGCACGAGCAGTACTTC.

Concerning this clonotype: The limits of the CDR3 on the DNA are not certain, so only TCRdb's listed CDR3 is given. V is TRBV9 and J is TRBJ1-1; the D call TRBD1 from the table was never checked on the DNA. Germline loops: CDR1 SGDLS, CDR2 YYNGEE. The CDR3 is 14 amino acids long, termini counted. The CDR3 sequence: CASSVGGGTPPDFF.

The chain combines TRBV5-1 with TRBJ1-2, with 7 bases identical to TRBD1. J lost 5 bases, V lost 1 base, and 5 bases had no gene match. The CDR3 totals 14 residues. The germline gives CDR1 SGHRS, CDR2 YFSETQ. DNA of the CDR3: TGCGCCAGCAGCTTGTGGATGACAGGGTATGGCTACACCTTC. It is translated as CASSLWMTGYGYTF.

This clonotype was seen many times. This sequence joins TRBV6-1 and TRBJ1-4; D not resolved. CDR1 and CDR2 from the germline V gene are MNHNS and SASEGT. V was shortened by 7 bases and J by 10 bases, with 13 bases between the two germline ends. The CDR3 has 12 amino acids. The CDR3 nucleotides read TGTGCCAGCACCACCAACCGGGGAAAACTGTTTTTT. It translates to CASTTNRGKLFF.

This clonotype was observed a handful of times. The chain employs TRBV15 and TRBJ1-4; D gene uncertain. V shed 1 base and J shed 8 bases, with 8 bases lying between them. CDR1 LNHNV and CDR2 YYDKDF come from the germline V gene (reference sequence). The CDR3 totals 13 residues. CDR3 region: CATSRVSGEKLFF. CDR3 DNA sequence: TGTGCCACCAGCAGAGTCTCTGGCGAAAAACTGTTTTTT.

This clonotype has a count of ten or more. The chain is built from TRBV12-3 or TRBV12-4 and TRBJ2-4, with D uncertain. The CDR3 covers 15 residues. V was trimmed by 5 bases and J by 8 bases, leaving 19 bases between them. The CDR3, as DNA: TGTGCCAGCAGTCGGAGCCTAGGTGACCAGGACATTCAGTACTTC. Its protein is CASSRSLGDQDIQYF.

The chain uses TRBV12-3 or TRBV12-4 and TRBJ2-3, with D possibly TRBD1 on 5 matching bases. V was clipped by 3 bases and J by 4 bases, with 11 bases between them. The CDR3 spans 14 residues. CDR3 sequence reads: CASSFSQQADTQYF. The CDR3 DNA follows: TGTGCCAGCAGTTTCTCCCAACAGGCAGATACGCAGTATTTT.

The chain combines TRBV19 with TRBJ1-5; D might be TRBD1 (5 bases). Trimming cost V 9 bases and J 4 bases, with 13 bases left between them. Germline CDR1 reads LNHDA; CDR2 reads SQIVND (reference sequence). The CDR3 is 13 amino acids. DNA of the CDR3: TGTGCCAGGAATCCGCAGGGTAATCAGCCCCAGCATTTT. Translated: CARNPQGNQPQHF.